Listed below are T cell receptor beta chains from one sample, sequenced in a study of T cell responses to AZD1222 COVID-19 vaccine. The repertoire was sequenced with immunoSEQ multiplex PCR; TCRdb's copy has only in-frame clones and lacks some. The table has some 130,000 clones, approximately 83% seen once. Here the sequenced sample was peripheral blood, taken on day 0 of AZD1222 vaccination. The receptor set was obtained from an adult in good health. Each CDR3 is given without its conserved first and last residue.

v_call: TRBV11-3; j_call: TRBJ1-2; cdr3_aa: ASSPRSRRSYGYT
v_call: TRBV3-1/TRBV3-2; j_call: TRBJ1-1; cdr3_aa: ASSRYMNTEAF
v_call: TRBV5-1; j_call: TRBJ2-1; cdr3_aa: ASSSPGPLGYEQF
v_call: TRBV11-2; j_call: TRBJ1-2; cdr3_aa: ASSLVPGVHGYT
v_call: TRBV11-3; j_call: TRBJ2-1; cdr3_aa: ASSKTVYNEQF
v_call: TRBV4-3; j_call: TRBJ2-2; cdr3_aa: ASSQEATMNTGELF
v_call: TRBV6-2/TRBV6-3; j_call: TRBJ2-7; cdr3_aa: ASSYVLDSGGYEQY
v_call: TRBV6-5; j_call: TRBJ1-1; cdr3_aa: ASSYGVTVPMAF
v_call: TRBV7-2; j_call: TRBJ2-1; cdr3_aa: ASTSGNAKGQF
v_call: TRBV28; j_call: TRBJ1-5; cdr3_aa: ATMNSNQPQH
v_call: TRBV2; j_call: TRBJ2-1; cdr3_aa: ASRRTPATYNEQF
v_call: TRBV14; j_call: TRBJ1-1; cdr3_aa: ASSQDWGEMNTEAF
v_call: TRBV18; j_call: TRBJ2-1; cdr3_aa: ASSPPGLAGGYNEQF
v_call: TRBV19; j_call: TRBJ2-1; cdr3_aa: ASSIDLPQTQSYNEQF
v_call: TRBV13; j_call: TRBJ2-1; cdr3_aa: ASSSDYNEQF
v_call: TRBV29-1; j_call: TRBJ1-1; cdr3_aa: SVDVGAGTEAF
v_call: TRBV27; j_call: TRBJ1-6; cdr3_aa: ASSSGQRSSPLH
v_call: TRBV5-1; j_call: TRBJ2-1; cdr3_aa: ASSSRQQGNEQF
v_call: TRBV11-2; j_call: TRBJ2-1; cdr3_aa: ASSLGWKVAGSSYNEQF
v_call: TRBV7-6; j_call: TRBJ2-2; cdr3_aa: ASSLGHPETGELF
v_call: TRBV7-3; j_call: TRBJ1-1; cdr3_aa: ASSKNGDLNTEAF
v_call: TRBV18; j_call: TRBJ1-4; cdr3_aa: ASSLAGAFGEKLF
v_call: TRBV18; j_call: TRBJ1-1; cdr3_aa: ASSGRWAEANTEAF
v_call: TRBV6-6; j_call: TRBJ2-1; cdr3_aa: ASRGTGGVNEQF
v_call: TRBV7-6; j_call: TRBJ2-2; cdr3_aa: ASSSGVGASTAGELF
v_call: TRBV3-1/TRBV3-2; j_call: TRBJ1-2; cdr3_aa: ASSNESNYGYT
v_call: TRBV19; j_call: TRBJ2-6; cdr3_aa: ASSTRGGSGANVLT